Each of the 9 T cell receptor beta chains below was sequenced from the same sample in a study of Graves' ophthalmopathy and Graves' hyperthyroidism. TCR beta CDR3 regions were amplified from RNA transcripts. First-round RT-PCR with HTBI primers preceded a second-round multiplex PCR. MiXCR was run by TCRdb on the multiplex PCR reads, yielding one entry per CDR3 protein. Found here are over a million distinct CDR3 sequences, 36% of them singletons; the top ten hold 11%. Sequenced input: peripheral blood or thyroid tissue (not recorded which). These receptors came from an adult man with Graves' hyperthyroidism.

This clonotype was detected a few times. The chain's CDR3 is CASSILDGGTQYF. The CDR3, as DNA: TGTGCCAGTAGTATATTGGACGGGGGGACCCAGTACTTC. The V and J genes are TRBV19 and TRBJ2-5; D might be TRBD2 (6 bases). This CDR3 has 13 residues. Germline V lookup: CDR1 LNHDA, CDR2 SQIVND (reference sequence). Trimming removed 2 bases at V and 7 bases at J, with 11 bases between.

The CDR3 protein is CASSPGGGWYSPLHF. CDR3 nucleotide sequence: TGTGCCAGCAGTCCCGGGGGGGGTTGGTATTCACCCCTCCACTTT. The J gene is TRBJ1-6, the V gene TRBV27; a possible D gene is TRBD1 (5 bases). With 5 bases removed from V and 8 bases from J, the gap between germline ends came to 16 bases. The CDR3 is 15 amino acids. CDR1 is MNHEY, CDR2 SMNVEV, per germline (reference sequence).

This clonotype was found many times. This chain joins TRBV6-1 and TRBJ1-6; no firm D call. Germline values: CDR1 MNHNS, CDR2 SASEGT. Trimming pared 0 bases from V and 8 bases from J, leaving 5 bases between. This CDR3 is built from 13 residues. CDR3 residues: CASSEARDSPLHF. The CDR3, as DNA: TGTGCCAGCAGTGAAGCTCGGGATTCACCCCTCCACTTT.

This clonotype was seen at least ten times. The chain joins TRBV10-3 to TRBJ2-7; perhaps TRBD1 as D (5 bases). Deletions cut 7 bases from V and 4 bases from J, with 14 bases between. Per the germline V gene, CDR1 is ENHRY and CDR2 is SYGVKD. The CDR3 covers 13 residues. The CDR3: CAITSARGYEQYF. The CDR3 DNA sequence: TGTGCCATCACTTCAGCTAGGGGTTACGAGCAGTACTTC.

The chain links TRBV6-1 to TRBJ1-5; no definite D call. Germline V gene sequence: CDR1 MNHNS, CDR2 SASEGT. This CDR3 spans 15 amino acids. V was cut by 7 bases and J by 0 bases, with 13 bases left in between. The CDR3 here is CASTLGSLSNQPQHF. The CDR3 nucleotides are TGTGCCAGCACTCTGGGCAGCCTTAGCAATCAGCCCCAGCATTTT.

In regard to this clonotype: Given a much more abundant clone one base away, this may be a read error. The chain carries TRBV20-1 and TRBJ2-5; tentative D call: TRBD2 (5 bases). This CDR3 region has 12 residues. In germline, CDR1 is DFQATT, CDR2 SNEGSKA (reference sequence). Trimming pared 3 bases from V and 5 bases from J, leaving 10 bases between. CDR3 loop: CSARTERETQYF. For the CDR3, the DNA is TGCAGTGCTAGGACGGAGCGGGAGACCCAGTACTTC.

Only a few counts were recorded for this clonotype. For the CDR3, the DNA is TGCGCCAGCAGCTCCCTAACGCTACGAGAGACCCAGTACTTC. Protein product: CASSSLTLRETQYF. This rearrangement joins TRBV5-1 to TRBJ2-5; D call uncertain. With 3 bases removed from V and 4 bases from J, the gap between germline ends came to 13 bases. The germline V gene has CDR1 SGHRS and CDR2 YFSETQ. This CDR3 has 14 residues.

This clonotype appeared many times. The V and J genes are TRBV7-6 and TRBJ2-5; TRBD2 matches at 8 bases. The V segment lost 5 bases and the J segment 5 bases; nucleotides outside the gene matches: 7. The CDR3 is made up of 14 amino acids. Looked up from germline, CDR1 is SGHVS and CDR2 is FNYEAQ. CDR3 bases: TGTGCCAGCAGCCTCCCCGGGAGGGCCGAGACCCAGTACTTC. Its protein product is CASSLPGRAETQYF.

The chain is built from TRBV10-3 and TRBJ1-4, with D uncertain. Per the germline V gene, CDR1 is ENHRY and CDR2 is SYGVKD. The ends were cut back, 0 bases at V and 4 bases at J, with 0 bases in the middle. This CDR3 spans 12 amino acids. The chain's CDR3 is CAISESNEKLFF. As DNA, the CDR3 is TGTGCCATCAGTGAGTCTAATGAAAAACTGTTTTTT.